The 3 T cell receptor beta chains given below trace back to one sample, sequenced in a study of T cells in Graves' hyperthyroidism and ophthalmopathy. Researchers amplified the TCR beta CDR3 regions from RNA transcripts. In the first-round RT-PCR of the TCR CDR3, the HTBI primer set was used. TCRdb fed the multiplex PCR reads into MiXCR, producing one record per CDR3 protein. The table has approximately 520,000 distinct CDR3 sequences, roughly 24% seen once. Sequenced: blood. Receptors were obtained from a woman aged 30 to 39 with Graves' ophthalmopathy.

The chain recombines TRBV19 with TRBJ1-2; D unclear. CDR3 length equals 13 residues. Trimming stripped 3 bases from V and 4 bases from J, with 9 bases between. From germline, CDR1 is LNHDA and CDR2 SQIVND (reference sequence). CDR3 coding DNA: TGTGCCAGTAGTATCGATACCCTCTATGGCTACACCTTC. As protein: CASSIDTLYGYTF.

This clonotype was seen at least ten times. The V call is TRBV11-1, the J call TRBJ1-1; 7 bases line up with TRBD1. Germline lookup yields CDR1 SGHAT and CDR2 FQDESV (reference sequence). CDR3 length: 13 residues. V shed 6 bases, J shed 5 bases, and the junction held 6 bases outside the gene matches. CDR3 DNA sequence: TGTGCCAGCAGTTTCGACAGGGCGACTGAAGCTTTCTTT. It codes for CASSFDRATEAFF. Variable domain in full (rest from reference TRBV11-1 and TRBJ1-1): EAEVAQSPRYKITEKSQAVAFWCDPISGHATLYWYRQILGQGPELLVQFQDESVVDDSQLPKDRFSAERLKGVDSTLKIQPAELGDSAMYLCASSFDRATEAFFGQGTRLTVV.

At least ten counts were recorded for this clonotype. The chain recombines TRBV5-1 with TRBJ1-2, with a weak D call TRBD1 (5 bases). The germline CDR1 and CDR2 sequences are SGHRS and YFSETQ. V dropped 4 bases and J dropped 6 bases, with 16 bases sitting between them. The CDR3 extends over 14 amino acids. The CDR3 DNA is TGCGCCAGCAGCACTGGGGACGGCGGGGATGGCTACACCTTC. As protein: CASSTGDGGDGYTF.